This T cell receptor beta chain is from a study of T-cell reconstitution after alpha-beta-depleted transplantation in children. Regarding the study as a whole: T-cell counts and diversity were attributed mostly to newly produced T cells one year after transplant. Elevated TCRbeta diversity at day 60 was traced, in some patients, to surviving recipient T cells and thymic progenitors. Several hundred rapidly expanded clones from non-depleted graft cells reportedly supplied alpha-beta T cells about two months post-transplant.

Remarks on this clonotype: The target antigen is unknown.

CDR3 length: 15 amino acids. The germline gives CDR1 ENHRY, CDR2 SYGVKD. V lost 0 bases and J lost 6; bases outside the gene matches: 8. For TCRbeta, the library was prepared with unique molecular identifiers. TCRdb re-analysed the PCR reads in MiXCR, keeping a single row per CDR3 protein. The sample shows more than 200,000 distinct CDR3 sequences, 17% of them seen only once. The sample here was PBMCs, mostly from graft donor cells, taken 360 days after TCRalphabeta/CD19-depleted stem cell transplant. The receptor comes from a male patient between 2 and 9 years old who had a stem cell transplant for acute lymphoblastic leukemia, so the T cells may come from the graft donor. This chain links TRBV10-3 with TRBJ2-7; 7 positions agree with TRBD1. CDR3: CAISESLQGFGEQYF. For the CDR3, the DNA is TGTGCCATCAGTGAGTCTTTACAGGGGTTCGGCGAGCAGTACTTC.